This T cell receptor (beta chain) was observed in a study of cytomegalovirus exposure and HLA in healthy donors. General observations from the study: Sequencing probably produced one cluster of sequence variants that were highly shared.

Concerning this clone: The antigen is undetermined.

The germline V gene encodes CDR1 SGHVS and CDR2 FQNEAQ. The CDR3 is made up of 17 amino acids. V shed 5 bases, J shed 0 bases, and the junction held 11 bases outside the gene matches. 60 Vbeta and 13 Jbeta primers were used in PCR. The assay was immunoSEQ multiplex PCR, and TCRdb's table has in-frame clones only and misses some. This sample has 100,000 to 150,000 clones; around three quarters occur once, and the top ten carry about 8.9%. Sequencing input: PBMCs. This receptor was obtained from a young man in good health and CMV-seropositive. J is TRBJ1-1 and V is TRBV7-8, with TRBD1 matching 8 bases. CDR3 protein: CASSRLTGQALNTEAFF. The CDR3 region has the DNA TGTGCCAGCAGCCGGCTCACGGGACAGGCCTTGAACACTGAAGCTTTCTTT.